The sequence of this T cell receptor (beta chain) was determined in a study of human T cells and chemical hapten exposure. Time point given: patch test 3, about 24 weeks after DPC sensitization. Treatment of the sample: therapeutic diphenylcyclopropenone sensitization with weekly scalp DPC. Blood draws came before every patch-test application. Sample donors consisted of patients with alopecia, aged 18 to 70 years, who were suitable for DPC. The library put unique molecular identifiers onto individual cDNA molecules. TCRdb called the RACE reads again in MiXCR, with one record for every CDR3 protein. The sample records about 76,000 distinct CDR3 sequences, 10% to 15% being singletons. Germline CDR1 reads SGHVS; CDR2 reads FNYEAQ. CDR3 size: 12 residues. Trimming shortened V by 3 bases and J by 7 bases, and 7 bases separated the two germline ends. This clonotype was seen only a few times.

Material: whole blood, obtained in connection with sensitization to the hapten diphenylcyclopropenone (DPC). The V and J genes are TRBV7-6 and TRBJ2-1; weak D call: TRBD2 (5 bases). This clonotype was sampled from a woman aged 45-65 years with alopecia areata. Some clones in this sample may be carry-over from other donors' samples. For the CDR3, the DNA is TGTGCCAGCAGCTTTTCGGGGAATGAGCAGTTCTTC. Protein sequence: CASSFSGNEQFF.